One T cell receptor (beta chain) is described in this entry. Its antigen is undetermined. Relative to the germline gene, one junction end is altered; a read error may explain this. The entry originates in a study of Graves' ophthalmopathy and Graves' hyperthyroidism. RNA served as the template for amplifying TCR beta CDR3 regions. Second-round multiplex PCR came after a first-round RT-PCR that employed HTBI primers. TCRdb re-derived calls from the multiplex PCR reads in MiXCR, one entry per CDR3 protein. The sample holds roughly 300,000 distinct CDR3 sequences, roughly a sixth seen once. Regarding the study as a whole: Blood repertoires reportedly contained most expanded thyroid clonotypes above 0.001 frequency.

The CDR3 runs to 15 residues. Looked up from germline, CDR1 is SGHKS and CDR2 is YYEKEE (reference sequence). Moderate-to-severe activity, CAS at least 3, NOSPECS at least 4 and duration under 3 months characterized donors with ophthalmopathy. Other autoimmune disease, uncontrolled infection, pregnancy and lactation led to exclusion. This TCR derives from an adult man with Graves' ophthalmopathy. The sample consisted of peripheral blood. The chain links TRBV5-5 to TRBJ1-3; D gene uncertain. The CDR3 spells CASSLSAISGNTISF. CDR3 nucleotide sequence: TGTGCCAGCAGCCTATCAGCGATCTCTGGAAACACCATATCTTTT.